Below are 18 T cell receptor beta chains sequenced from a single sample in a study of T-cell reconstitution after alpha-beta-depleted transplantation in children. TCRbeta library construction was performed incorporating unique molecular identifiers. TCRdb analysed the PCR reads with MiXCR anew, one entry per CDR3 protein. Here the sample spans approximately 500,000 distinct CDR3 sequences, over 9.5% being singletons. Here the sequenced sample was PBMCs, taken before TCRalphabeta/CD19-depleted stem cell transplant. The receptors originated from a child aged 2-15 years with inherited bone marrow failure, due to receive a stem cell transplant.

V is TRBV6-1 and J is TRBJ2-1, with 7 bases matching TRBD2. With 3 bases clipped from V and 8 bases from J, the junction kept 10 bases outside the gene matches. This CDR3 contains 15 residues. The germline gives CDR1 MNHNS, CDR2 SASEGT. CDR3 loop: CASSDQAGAGYEQFF. Here the CDR3 DNA reads TGTGCCAGCAGTGATCAGGCGGGAGCGGGTTATGAGCAGTTCTTC.

In the case of this clonotype: Compared with germline, one end of the junction differs, possibly owing to a read error. This chain joins TRBV12-3 or TRBV12-4 and TRBJ1-5; D is possibly TRBD1 (5 bases). The CDR3 contains 16 residues. CDR3 coding DNA: TGTGTCAGCAGTGGGGCTCGCAGGGTCGGCAATCAGCCCCAGCATTTT. It specifies CVSSGARRVGNQPQHF.

This clonotype appeared many times. The genes are TRBV4-1 and TRBJ2-5; D remains unclear. Germline loops: CDR1 MGHRA, CDR2 YSYEKL. The CDR3 length is 15 residues. Trimming removed 6 bases at V and 3 bases at J, with 17 bases between. CDR3 DNA sequence: TGCGCCAGCAGGCAGACTCCAACGGAAAAAGAGACCCAGTACTTC. Translated, it gives CASRQTPTEKETQYF.

This clonotype occurred many times. The chain uses TRBV9 and TRBJ2-1, with D uncertain. This CDR3 is built from 16 residues. The germline V gene encodes CDR1 SGDLS and CDR2 YYNGEE. V was cut by 1 base and J by 2 bases, with 13 bases left in between. CDR3: CASSVFPGPTYNEQFF. The CDR3 coding sequence is TGTGCCAGCAGCGTATTTCCGGGTCCCACCTACAATGAGCAGTTCTTC.

V and J are TRBV12-3 or TRBV12-4 and TRBJ1-4; TRBD1 might be the D (5 bases). V was shortened by 4 bases and J by 4 bases, with 13 bases between the two germline ends. There are 15 residues in the CDR3. CDR3 nucleotides: TGTGCCAGCAGTTCGAGACAGTGGAGTAATGAAAAACTGTTTTTT. It yields the protein CASSSRQWSNEKLFF.

This clonotype showed up many times. The CDR3 region has the DNA TGTGCCAGCAGCATAAGGAGGGGCAATGAGCAGTTCTTC. This codes for CASSIRRGNEQFF. The chain has TRBV7-2 and TRBJ2-1; tentatively, D is TRBD2 (6 bases). This CDR3 region has 13 residues. With 5 bases removed from V and 6 bases from J, the gap between germline ends came to 11 bases. The germline V gene encodes CDR1 SGHTA and CDR2 FQGNSA. The whole variable domain, filled in from reference TRBV7-2 and TRBJ2-1, reads GAGVSQSPSNKVTEKGKDVELRCDPISGHTALYWYRQSLGQGLEFLIYFQGNSAPDKSGLPSDRFSAERTGGSVSTLTIQRTQQEDSAVYLCASSIRRGNEQFFGPGTRLTVL.

This clonotype was counted at least ten times. The V call is TRBV4-2, the J call TRBJ2-7, with TRBD2 identical over 13 bases. J was trimmed by 4 bases and V by 1 base; bases with no gene match: 7. Per germline, CDR1 LGHNA and CDR2 YNFKEQ. The length of the CDR3 is 17 residues. This CDR3 is CASSQAKGLAGEYEQYF. In DNA form, the CDR3 reads TGTGCCAGCAGCCAAGCCAAAGGACTAGCGGGAGAATACGAGCAGTACTTC.

This clonotype was picked up many times. The chain employs TRBV12-3 or TRBV12-4 and TRBJ2-7, with 8 bases lining up with TRBD1. V trimming: 8 bases; J trimming: 2 bases; junction bases outside the gene matches: 11. This CDR3 has 15 residues. CDR3 DNA sequence: TGTGCCAGCCGTGGTACAGGGGGGTTCCCCTACGAGCAGTACTTC. Its protein is CASRGTGGFPYEQYF.

The chain carries TRBV12-3 or TRBV12-4 and TRBJ1-1; weak D call: TRBD1 (6 bases). Deletions cut 5 bases from V and 0 bases from J, with 13 bases between. There are 15 residues in the CDR3. CDR3 protein: CASSDRRTLNTEAFF. The CDR3 DNA follows: TGTGCCAGCAGTGACAGGAGGACACTGAACACTGAAGCTTTCTTT.

This clonotype was picked up many times. The chain couples TRBV20-1 to TRBJ1-2, with D perhaps TRBD1 (6 bases). Trimming stripped 3 bases from V and 8 bases from J, with 16 bases between. The germline gives CDR1 DFQATT, CDR2 SNEGSKA (reference sequence). The CDR3 runs 13 residues. The CDR3 DNA reads TGCAGTGCTAGTCGGGGGCAGGGGCGAGGCTACACCTTC. Its protein product is CSASRGQGRGYTF.

The table lists this clonotype with many counts. V usage is TRBV3-1 and J usage is TRBJ2-3, with D perhaps matching TRBD1 or TRBD2 (7 bases each). The CDR3 extends over 17 amino acids. Trimming removed 4 bases at V and 1 base at J, with 18 bases between. Per germline, CDR1 LGHDT and CDR2 YNNKEL (reference sequence). This chain's CDR3 is CASSPRGGSLGTDTQYF. The CDR3 region has the DNA TGTGCCAGCAGCCCCAGGGGGGGGAGTCTAGGCACAGATACGCAGTATTTT.

CDR3 region: CASSQPSGSTVETQYF. The DNA for the CDR3 is TGCGCCAGCAGCCAGCCTAGCGGGAGTACGGTAGAGACCCAGTACTTC. The chain uses TRBV5-1 and TRBJ2-5; 10 nucleotides line up with TRBD2. The trim removed 4 bases at V and 4 bases at J, leaving 10 bases unmatched. The CDR3 extends over 16 amino acids. CDR1 SGHRS and CDR2 YFSETQ come from the germline V gene. The whole variable domain, remainder taken from reference TRBV5-1 and TRBJ2-5, is KAGVTQTPRYLIKTRGQQVTLSCSPISGHRSVSWYQQTPGQGLQFLFEYFSETQRNKGNFPGRFSGRQFSNSRSEMNVSTLELGDSALYLCASSQPSGSTVETQYFGPGTRLLVL.

The chain joins TRBV28 to TRBJ2-4, with TRBD2 as a possible D gene (6 bases). This CDR3 is 16 amino acids long. Trimming cost V 4 bases and J 3 bases, with 16 bases left between them. Germline V gene data show CDR1 as MDHEN and CDR2 as SYDVKM. CDR3 in DNA: TGTGCCAGCAGTTCGTCCCCCGGGACTGGCAAAAACATTCAGTACTTC. Translated, it gives CASSSSPGTGKNIQYF.

This clonotype appeared many times. The chain recombines TRBV24-1 with TRBJ2-5; D unclear. This CDR3 comprises 12 residues. Trimming removed 2 bases at V and 5 bases at J, with 5 bases between. CDR1 and CDR2 from the germline V gene are KGHDR and SFDVKD. CDR3 region: CATSDSKETQYF. For the CDR3, the DNA is TGTGCCACCAGTGATTCAAAGGAGACCCAGTACTTC.

This clonotype was detected ten times or more. The chain is built from TRBV7-9 and TRBJ2-2; 7 nucleotides match TRBD1. CDR1 and CDR2 from the germline V gene are SEHNR and FQNEAQ (reference sequence). This CDR3 contains 16 residues. Unmatched junction bases numbered 5, after V lost 4 bases and J lost 0 bases. The CDR3 DNA reads TGTGCCAGCAGCTCCCTAGGGACAGCGAACACCGGGGAGCTGTTTTTT. Translating it yields CASSSLGTANTGELFF.

This clonotype occurred a few times. V usage is TRBV25-1 and J usage is TRBJ2-1; TRBD2 agrees at 9 bases. This CDR3 has 16 amino acids. The J segment lost 11 bases and the V segment lost 4 bases, leaving 15 bases of the junction unmatched. CDR1 MGHDK and CDR2 SYGVNS come from the germline V gene. The CDR3 is CASSGGVAGAFDKQFF. CDR3 nucleotides: TGTGCCAGCAGTGGGGGGGTAGCGGGAGCTTTCGATAAGCAGTTCTTC.

There are many counts of this clonotype. The rearrangement links TRBV27 to TRBJ2-7; possible D gene TRBD1, 5 bases. V gave up 3 bases and J gave up 3 bases, with 12 bases separating them. Germline CDR1 and CDR2: MNHEY and SMNVEV (reference sequence). This CDR3 is 14 amino acids long. The CDR3 spells CASSFRTTLYEQYF. The DNA for the CDR3 is TGTGCCAGCAGTTTTCGGACAACCCTCTACGAGCAGTACTTC.

This clonotype was detected ten times or more. V is TRBV7-2 and J is TRBJ2-7; a possible D gene is TRBD2 (6 bases). The CDR3 has 14 residues. Germline CDR1 reads SGHTA; CDR2 reads FQGNSA. V was clipped by 2 bases and J by 4 bases, with 12 bases between them. The chain's CDR3 is CASSLRAEGYEQYF. For the CDR3, the DNA is TGTGCCAGCAGCTTACGTGCGGAGGGGTACGAGCAGTACTTC.